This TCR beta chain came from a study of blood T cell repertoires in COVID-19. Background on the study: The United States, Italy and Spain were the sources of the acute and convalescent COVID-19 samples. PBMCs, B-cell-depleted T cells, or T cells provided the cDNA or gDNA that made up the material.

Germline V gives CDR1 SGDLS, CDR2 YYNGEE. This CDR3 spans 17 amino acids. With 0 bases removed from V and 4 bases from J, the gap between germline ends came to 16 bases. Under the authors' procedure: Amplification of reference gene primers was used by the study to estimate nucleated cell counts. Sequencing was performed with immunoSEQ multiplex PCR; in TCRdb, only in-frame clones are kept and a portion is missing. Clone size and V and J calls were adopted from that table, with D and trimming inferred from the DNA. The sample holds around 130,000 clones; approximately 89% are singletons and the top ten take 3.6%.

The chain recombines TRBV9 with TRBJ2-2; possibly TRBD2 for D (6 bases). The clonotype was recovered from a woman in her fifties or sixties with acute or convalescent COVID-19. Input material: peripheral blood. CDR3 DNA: TGTGCCAGCAGCGTAGTAGCCCCTCACGGGAGCACCGGGGAGCTGTTTTTT. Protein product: CASSVVAPHGSTGELFF. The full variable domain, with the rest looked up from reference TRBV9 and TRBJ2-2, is DSGVTQTPKHLITATGQRVTLRCSPRSGDLSVYWYQQSLDQGLQFLIQYYNGEERAKGNILERFSAQQFPDLHSELNLSSLELGDSALYFCASSVVAPHGSTGELFFGEGSRLTVL.